This TCR beta chain was identified during a study of blood T cell repertoires in COVID-19. The data were produced by immunoSEQ multiplex PCR, yet TCRdb's version contains in-frame clones alone and is incomplete. The top ten hold 5.2% of the sample, which has 200,000 or so clones, nearly 85% seen once. This CDR3 region has 15 residues. V dropped 0 bases and J dropped 2; count of bases not matched to a gene: 2. Germline CDR1 reads SGDLS; CDR2 reads YYNGEE. The TCR originated in a woman aged 25 to 39 with acute or convalescent COVID-19. Sequenced input: peripheral blood. This rearrangement joins TRBV9 to TRBJ2-3; TRBD2 aligns across 8 bases. The CDR3 DNA reads as TGTGCCAGCAGCGTAGTAGCGGGGCACACAGATACGCAGTATTTT. As protein: CASSVVAGHTDTQYF.